This T cell receptor (beta chain) derives from a study of T cell changes during pregnancy in multiple sclerosis. Data came from immunoSEQ multiplex PCR; TCRdb stores just in-frame clones and leaves some out. Of fewer than 40,000 clones in the sample, roughly 87% are singletons; the top ten hold roughly a tenth. The CDR3 sequence is 15 residues long. Germline assignment: CDR1 SNHLY and CDR2 FYNNEI. V shed 6 bases, J shed 4 bases, and the junction held 10 bases outside the gene matches. The specimen comprised CD8+ T cells from peripheral blood mononuclear cells, sampled in the second trimester of pregnancy. This clonotype originated in a female donor with multiple sclerosis, enrolled in a pregnancy study. This rearrangement joins TRBV2 to TRBJ2-7; TRBD2 aligns across 9 bases. The CDR3 sequence is CASRSSLAGRYEQYF. DNA for the CDR3: TGTGCCAGCAGGAGTAGTCTAGCGGGAAGGTACGAGCAGTACTTC.